This T cell receptor beta chain was identified during a study of T cell responses to AZD1222 COVID-19 vaccine. Germline assignment: CDR1 SGHTA and CDR2 FQGTGA. The CDR3 extends over 15 amino acids. V lost 5 bases and J lost 8; bases outside the gene matches: 10. Clones were read by immunoSEQ multiplex PCR, and TCRdb kept only the in-frame ones, dropping some. Counted here are roughly 180,000 clones, roughly 94% occurring once; the ten biggest clones make up 1.5% to 2%. The specimen was peripheral blood, collected 28 days after the second AZD1222 dose. This clonotype originated in an adult who received the AZD1222 COVID-19 vaccine. The chain uses TRBV7-3 and TRBJ2-1; TRBD2 matches at 9 bases. CDR3 protein: CASSQAGGPKDEQFF. CDR3 bases: TGTGCCAGCAGCCAAGCGGGGGGACCTAAGGATGAGCAGTTCTTC.